This passage covers 12 T cell receptor beta chains from one sample sequenced in a study of blood T cell repertoires in COVID-19. TCRdb keeps only in-frame clones here, not all; method: immunoSEQ multiplex PCR. The table includes a few hundred thousand clones, around 90% detected once. The source material was PBMCs or T cells enriched from blood (not recorded which). The receptors were gathered from a woman aged 18-35 years with acute COVID-19.

The gene calls are TRBV2 and TRBJ2-3; D perhaps matches TRBD1 (5 bases). V lost 8 bases and J 2 bases, leaving 8 bases between the germline ends. Germline loops: CDR1 SNHLY, CDR2 FYNNEI. CDR3 size: 12 residues. The DNA for the CDR3 is TGTGCCAGCGGCAGGGACACAGATACGCAGTATTTT. Its protein product is CASGRDTDTQYF.

This CDR3 is CASSVGQSSSYNEQFF. The CDR3 coding sequence is TGCGCCAGCAGCGTTGGACAGTCCAGCTCCTACAATGAGCAGTTCTTC. The chain has TRBV5-1 and TRBJ2-1; possible D gene TRBD1, 6 bases. The CDR3 is 16 amino acids. The germline V gene encodes CDR1 SGHRS and CDR2 YFSETQ. The V gene lost 4 bases and the J gene lost 0 bases, with 14 bases spanning the gap.

The rearrangement joins TRBV6-5 to TRBJ1-1; weak D call: TRBD1 (5 bases). CDR1 and CDR2 from the germline V gene are MNHEY and SVGAGI. V gave up 10 bases and J gave up 5 bases, with 17 bases separating them. The CDR3 extends over 13 amino acids. The CDR3 nucleotides read TGTGCCACCCCGGGGGTGGAAGGAACTGAAGCTTTCTTT. Translating gives CATPGVEGTEAFF.

The V call is TRBV27, the J call TRBJ2-7; weak D call: TRBD1 (5 bases). Germline assignment: CDR1 MNHEY and CDR2 SMNVEV (reference sequence). Deletions cut 4 bases from V and 6 bases from J, with 19 bases between. The CDR3 is 15 residues long. The CDR3 bases are TGTGCCAGCAGTTGGGGCCATACACGAAGGGGCGAGCAGTACTTC. Translated: CASSWGHTRRGEQYF.

This clone occurred once. The chain links TRBV5-6 to TRBJ1-1, with D unclear. The V end was cut by 4 bases, the J end by 7 bases, with 17 bases between. This CDR3 spans 14 amino acids. CDR1 is SGHDT and CDR2 is YYEEEE in the germline V gene. The CDR3 here is CASSPPGWAGEAFF. For the CDR3, the DNA is TGTGCCAGCAGCCCACCCGGGTGGGCGGGTGAAGCTTTCTTT. The variable domain in full, with the rest retrieved from reference TRBV5-6 and TRBJ1-1, is DAGVTQSPTHLIKTRGQQVTLRCSPKSGHDTVSWYQQALGQGPQFIFQYYEEEERQRGNFPDRFSGHQFPNYSSELNVNALLLGDSALYLCASSPPGWAGEAFFGQGTRLTVV.

The rearrangement uses TRBV28 and TRBJ1-5; D is unresolved. This CDR3 has 12 amino acids. V lost 10 bases and J 4 bases, leaving 11 bases between the germline ends. Germline CDR1 is MDHEN and CDR2 is SYDVKM. CDR3 sequence reads: CATGVGNQPQHF. The CDR3 DNA follows: TGTGCCACCGGGGTTGGGAATCAGCCCCAGCATTTT.

This clone was counted a single time. The chain is built from TRBV28 and TRBJ1-5; D unclear. The ends were cut back, 6 bases at V and 0 bases at J, with 12 bases in the middle. Germline lookup yields CDR1 MDHEN and CDR2 SYDVKM. The CDR3 consists of 15 residues. CDR3 sequence reads: CASRGQVNSNQPQHF. The DNA of the CDR3 is TGTGCCAGCAGGGGTCAGGTAAATAGCAATCAGCCCCAGCATTTT. The full variable domain, with the rest looked up from reference TRBV28 and TRBJ1-5, is DVKVTQSSRYLVKRTGEKVFLECVQDMDHENMFWYRQDPGLGLRLIYFSYDVKMKEKGDIPEGYSVSREKKERFSLILESASTNQTSMYLCASRGQVNSNQPQHFGDGTRLSIL.

This sequence joins TRBV4-1 and TRBJ1-2; TRBD1 agrees at 11 bases. Germline V gene sequence: CDR1 MGHRA, CDR2 YSYEKL. Trimming took 1 base from V and 3 from J; bases not matched to a gene: 4. The CDR3 extends over 16 amino acids. The CDR3 bases are TGCGCCAGCAGCCAAGTAGGGGGACAGGGGGACTATGGCTACACCTTC. This codes for CASSQVGGQGDYGYTF.

This clone was seen a single time. The rearrangement uses TRBV7-3 and TRBJ2-1; 8 bases align to TRBD2. V shed 7 bases, J shed 3 bases, and the junction held 5 bases outside the gene matches. Germline CDR1 reads SGHTA; CDR2 reads FQGTGA. This CDR3 contains 14 residues. Written as DNA, the CDR3 is TGTGCCAGCAACCGCGGGGGGAGCTACAATGAGCAGTTCTTC. This codes for CASNRGGSYNEQFF.

This clone was seen a single time. V is TRBV7-2 and J is TRBJ2-5, with 7 bases fitting TRBD2. Germline lookup yields CDR1 SGHTA and CDR2 FQGNSA. The CDR3 is made up of 18 amino acids. The trim removed 2 bases at V and 1 base at J, leaving 13 bases unmatched. CDR3 sequence: CASSLRFGGLAVQETQYF. DNA for the CDR3: TGTGCCAGCAGCTTAAGGTTCGGCGGGCTAGCGGTCCAAGAGACCCAGTACTTC.

The chain is built from TRBV11-2 and TRBJ2-7; 8 bases are shared with TRBD2. Germline V gene data show CDR1 as SGHAT and CDR2 as FQNNGV. This CDR3 is 15 amino acids long. V shed 8 bases and J 6 bases; nucleotides not matched to a gene: 15. The CDR3 here is CASPPCHGRGCEQYF. In DNA, the CDR3 is TGTGCCAGCCCTCCCTGTCACGGGAGGGGCTGCGAGCAGTACTTC.

This chain links TRBV5-1 with TRBJ2-2, with 9 bases that match TRBD2. The V gene's germline CDR1 is SGHRS and CDR2 YFSETQ. V shed 1 base, J shed 5 bases, and the junction held 6 bases outside the gene matches. This CDR3 has 16 residues. CDR3 region: CASSLLAGTATGELFF. DNA for the CDR3: TGCGCCAGCAGCTTGCTAGCGGGAACAGCAACCGGGGAGCTGTTTTTT.